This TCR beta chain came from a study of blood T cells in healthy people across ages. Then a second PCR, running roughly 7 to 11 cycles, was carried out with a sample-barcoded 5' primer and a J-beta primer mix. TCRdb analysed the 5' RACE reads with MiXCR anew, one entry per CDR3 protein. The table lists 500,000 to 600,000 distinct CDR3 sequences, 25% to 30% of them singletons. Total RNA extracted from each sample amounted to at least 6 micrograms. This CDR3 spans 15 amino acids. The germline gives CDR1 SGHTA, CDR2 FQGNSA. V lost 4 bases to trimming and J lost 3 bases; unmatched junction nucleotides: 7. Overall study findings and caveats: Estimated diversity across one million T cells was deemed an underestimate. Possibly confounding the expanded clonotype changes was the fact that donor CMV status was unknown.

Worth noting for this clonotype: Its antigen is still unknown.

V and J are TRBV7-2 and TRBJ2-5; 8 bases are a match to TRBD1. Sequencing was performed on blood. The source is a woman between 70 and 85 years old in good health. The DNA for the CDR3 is TGTGCCAGCAGCTCGGGACAGGTGCCTAAAGAGACCCAGTACTTC. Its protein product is CASSSGQVPKETQYF.